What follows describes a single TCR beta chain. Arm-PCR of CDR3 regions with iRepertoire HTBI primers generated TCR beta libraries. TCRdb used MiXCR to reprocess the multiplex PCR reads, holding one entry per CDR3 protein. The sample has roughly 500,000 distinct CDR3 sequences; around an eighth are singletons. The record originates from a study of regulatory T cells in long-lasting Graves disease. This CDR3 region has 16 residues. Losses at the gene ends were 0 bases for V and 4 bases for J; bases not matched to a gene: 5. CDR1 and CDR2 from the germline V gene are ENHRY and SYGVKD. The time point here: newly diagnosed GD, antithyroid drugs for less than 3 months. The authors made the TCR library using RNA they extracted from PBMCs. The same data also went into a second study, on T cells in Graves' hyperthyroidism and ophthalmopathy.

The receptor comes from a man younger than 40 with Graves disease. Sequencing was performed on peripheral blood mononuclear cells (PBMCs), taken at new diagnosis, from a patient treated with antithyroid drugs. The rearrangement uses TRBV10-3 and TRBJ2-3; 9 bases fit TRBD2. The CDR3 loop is CAISESISGGSDTQYF. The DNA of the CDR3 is TGTGCCATCAGTGAGTCGATTAGCGGGGGATCAGATACGCAGTATTTT.